This TCR beta chain was identified during a study of T cell responses to AZD1222 COVID-19 vaccine. Study-level points and caveats: Just 5 to 7 AZD1222 recipients were seropositive at baseline. Two AZD1222 doses significantly raised spike-specific TCR breadth and depth over controls. There were repertoire samples only from the period after the peak T cell response. Close to half of all spike-specific TCRs reportedly target regions of the variants that are unmutated.

A note on this clone: Its matching antigen is unknown.

TCRdb's copy holds only in-frame clones and misses some; the assay was immunoSEQ multiplex PCR. The sample includes around 110,000 clones, roughly nine tenths of them seen just once. With 2 bases removed from V and 6 bases from J, the gap between germline ends came to 13 bases. This CDR3 has 15 residues. Looked up from germline, CDR1 is MNHEY and CDR2 is SVGEGT. The starting material was peripheral blood, obtained on day 0 of AZD1222 vaccination. The sequence derives from an adult in good health. This chain links TRBV6-2 or TRBV6-3 with TRBJ2-2; D remains unclear. In nucleotides, the CDR3 is TGTGCCAGCAGTTACGATCCGAGTCGGGCCGGGGAGCTGTTTTTT. Translating gives CASSYDPSRAGELFF.